Listed here are 9 T cell receptor beta chains from one sample, sequenced in a study of blood T cell repertoires in COVID-19. Measured with immunoSEQ multiplex PCR; TCRdb has only the in-frame clones, and not every one. The sample lists more than 130,000 clones, more than 80% occurring once. The sequencing input was peripheral blood. Receptors were obtained from a human donor in a cohort sampled during active COVID-19.

In this sample, this clone turned up once. Here the CDR3 reads CSARDRVYKDTEAFF. The CDR3 coding sequence is TGCAGCGCCCGGGACAGGGTCTATAAGGACACTGAAGCTTTCTTT. J is TRBJ1-1 and V is TRBV29-1, with 9 nucleotides matching TRBD1. The V gene's germline CDR1 is SQVTM and CDR2 ANQGSEA. The trim removed 7 bases at V and 3 bases at J, leaving 12 bases unmatched. The CDR3 covers 15 residues.

V is TRBV28 and J is TRBJ2-3; 9 bases align to TRBD2. With 3 bases clipped from V and 1 base from J, the junction kept 8 bases outside the gene matches. Germline V CDR1 and CDR2: MDHEN, SYDVKM. This CDR3 is built from 17 residues. CDR3 bases: TGTGCCAGCAGTTTTGTTCGAGCGGGGGGCGGCACAGATACGCAGTATTTT. It encodes CASSFVRAGGGTDTQYF.

CDR3 sequence (DNA): TGTGCCAGCAGCCAACCGGGACAGGCAGGTGCTGAAGCTTTCTTT. It codes for CASSQPGQAGAEAFF. The chain has TRBV5-4 and TRBJ1-1; 8 bases map to TRBD1. CDR3 length equals 15 residues. Germline V lookup: CDR1 SGHNT, CDR2 YYREEE (reference sequence). J was trimmed by 6 bases and V by 4 bases; bases with no gene match: 11.

This chain joins TRBV11-2 and TRBJ2-7; no clear D. V was cut by 1 base and J by 3 bases, with 7 bases left in between. This CDR3 has 13 residues. The germline gives CDR1 SGHAT, CDR2 FQNNGV. CDR3 sequence reads: CASSLGQVYEQYF. The CDR3 coding sequence is TGTGCCAGCAGCTTAGGTCAGGTCTACGAGCAGTACTTC.

The chain joins TRBV7-9 to TRBJ1-2; 9 bases are shared with TRBD1. Per germline, CDR1 SEHNR and CDR2 FQNEAQ (reference sequence). The CDR3 contains 14 residues. The V and J ends lost 4 bases and 8 bases, in that order; junction bases with no gene match: 8. DNA of the CDR3: TGTGCCAGCAGCTACACAGGGGGCGCGGAAGGCTACACCTTC. As protein: CASSYTGGAEGYTF.

This sequence joins TRBV3-1 (or the pseudogene TRBV3-2) and TRBJ2-1; D is undetermined. The CDR3 has 12 residues. Germline loops: CDR1 LGHDT, CDR2 YNNKEL (reference sequence). The V and J ends lost 0 bases and 9 bases respectively, with 6 bases between them. The CDR3 DNA is TGTGCCAGCAGCCAAGAGGCCTTTGAGCAGTTCTTC. This sequence encodes CASSQEAFEQFF.

The V and J genes are TRBV19 and TRBJ1-1; TRBD1 matches at 8 bases. Trimming removed 4 bases from V and 0 bases from J; junction bases left unmatched: 7. The CDR3 length is 16 residues. Per the germline V gene, CDR1 is LNHDA and CDR2 is SQIVND (reference sequence). CDR3 in DNA: TGTGCCAGTAGTACCCAGGGGGCGGGGATGAACACTGAAGCTTTCTTT. It encodes CASSTQGAGMNTEAFF.

Note on this clone: Other DNA sequences from this sample encode an identical CDR3 as well. The V gene is TRBV20-1, the J gene TRBJ2-5; no clear D. The CDR3 spans 11 residues. Trimming took 0 bases from V and 5 from J, leaving 4 bases between them. The germline V gene has CDR1 DFQATT and CDR2 SNEGSKA (reference sequence). In nucleotides, the CDR3 is TGCAGTGCTAGAGATGGCGAGACCCAGTACTTC. As protein: CSARDGETQYF.

This clone turned up a few times. The J gene is TRBJ1-1, the V gene TRBV11-1, with unresolved D. Deletions cut 4 bases from V and 7 bases from J, with 7 bases between. CDR1 is SGHAT, CDR2 FQDESV, per germline (reference sequence). The length of the CDR3 is 11 residues. In DNA form, the CDR3 reads TGTGCCAGCAGCTACCACGGTGAAGCTTTCTTT. Protein product: CASSYHGEAFF.